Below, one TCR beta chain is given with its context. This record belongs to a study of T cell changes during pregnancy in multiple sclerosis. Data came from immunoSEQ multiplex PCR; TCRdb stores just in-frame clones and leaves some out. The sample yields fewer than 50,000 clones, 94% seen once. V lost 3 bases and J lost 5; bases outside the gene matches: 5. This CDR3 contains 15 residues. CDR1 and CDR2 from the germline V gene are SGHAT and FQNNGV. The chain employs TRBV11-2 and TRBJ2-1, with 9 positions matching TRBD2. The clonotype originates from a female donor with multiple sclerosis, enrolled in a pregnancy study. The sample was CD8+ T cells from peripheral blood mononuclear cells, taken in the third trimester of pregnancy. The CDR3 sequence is CASSFFAGGDNEQFF. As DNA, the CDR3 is TGTGCCAGCAGCTTTTTCGCGGGAGGGGACAATGAGCAGTTCTTC. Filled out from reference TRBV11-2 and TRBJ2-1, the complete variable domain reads EAGVAQSPRYKIIEKRQSVAFWCNPISGHATLYWYQQILGQGPKLLIQFQNNGVVDDSQLPKDRFSAERLKGVDSTLKIQPAKLEDSAVYLCASSFFAGGDNEQFFGPGTRLTVL.